The 19 T cell receptor beta chains in this list originate from one sample, sequenced in a study of STAT5B mutations in CD4+ large granular lymphocyte leukemia. The assay was immunoSEQ multiplex PCR, and TCRdb's table has in-frame clones only and misses some. The data hold over 45,000 clones, with 60% to 75% observed a single time. Sequencing used CD4+ T cells from blood buffy coats. These receptor sequences come from a human donor in good health.

V and J are TRBV5-6 and TRBJ2-5, with 7 positions matching TRBD1. CDR3 size: 13 residues. Germline loops: CDR1 SGHDT, CDR2 YYEEEE. Trimming removed 5 bases from V and 5 bases from J; junction bases left unmatched: 6. This chain's CDR3 is CASRPTGIETQYF. The CDR3 DNA sequence: TGTGCCAGCAGACCGACAGGGATCGAGACCCAGTACTTC.

The V and J genes are TRBV18 and TRBJ2-3, with 10 positions matching TRBD2. This CDR3 has 17 residues. Germline trimming cut 1 base from V and 4 bases from J; bases unmatched to any gene: 8. CDR1 and CDR2 (germline): KGHSH, LQKENI. CDR3 protein: CASSPQTAGGPSDTQYF. The CDR3 DNA follows: TGTGCCAGCTCACCACAAACAGCGGGGGGGCCGTCAGATACGCAGTATTTT.

The table lists this clone with a few counts. The V and J genes are TRBV14 and TRBJ1-2; D perhaps matches TRBD1 (6 bases). CDR1 SGHDN and CDR2 FVKESK come from the germline V gene. Trimming cost V 2 bases and J 4 bases, with 11 bases left between them. The CDR3 is 14 amino acids. CDR3 DNA: TGTGCCAGCAGCCAAATTGACAGGCTCTATGGCTACACCTTC. Amino acid sequence: CASSQIDRLYGYTF.

V and J are TRBV6-5 and TRBJ2-2; TRBD1 matches 9 bases. J was trimmed by 4 bases and V by 6 bases; bases with no gene match: 3. This CDR3 spans 14 amino acids. Germline V gene sequence: CDR1 MNHEY, CDR2 SVGAGI. CDR3 protein: CASSPGQGTGELFF. For the CDR3, the DNA is TGTGCCAGCAGCCCGGGACAGGGCACCGGGGAGCTGTTTTTT.

The chain joins TRBV6-6 to TRBJ1-2; D is unresolved. Germline V gives CDR1 MNHNY, CDR2 SVGAGI (reference sequence). Trimming took off 6 bases at V and 5 bases at J, with 7 bases between the two ends. This CDR3 spans 11 amino acids. The CDR3 nucleotides read TGTGCCAGCAGCCAAGGGTATGGCTACACCTTC. Protein: CASSQGYGYTF.

The V call is TRBV4-1, the J call TRBJ2-2, with a tentative D call TRBD1 (7 bases). The CDR3 has 16 residues. CDR1 is MGHRA and CDR2 is YSYEKL in the germline V gene. Trimming pared 0 bases from V and 7 bases from J, leaving 15 bases between. Here the CDR3 DNA reads TGCGCCAGCAGCCAAGAAGCTTCAGGGGGGAGCGGGGAGCTGTTTTTT. Translating it yields CASSQEASGGSGELFF.

This clone was counted between two and nine times. The V and J genes are TRBV13 and TRBJ1-1, with no clear D. Germline CDR1 is PRHDT and CDR2 is FYEKMQ (reference sequence). V lost 5 bases to trimming and J lost 1 base, with 14 bases between them. The CDR3 runs 15 residues. This chain's CDR3 is CASSQAGLPNTEAFF. The CDR3 DNA reads as TGTGCCAGCAGCCAGGCAGGACTACCGAACACTGAAGCTTTCTTT.

J is TRBJ2-1 and V is TRBV11-2; perhaps TRBD2 as D (5 bases). Germline V lookup: CDR1 SGHAT, CDR2 FQNNGV. Trimming removed 4 bases from V and 4 bases from J, with 8 bases in between. The CDR3 sequence is 13 residues long. The CDR3 loop reads CASSSGEYNEQFF. In DNA form, the CDR3 reads TGTGCCAGCAGCTCCGGGGAGTACAATGAGCAGTTCTTC.

The chain employs TRBV5-1 and TRBJ2-2, with 9 bases aligning to TRBD1. This CDR3 is 15 amino acids long. After removal of 3 bases from V and 4 bases from J, the junction contained 4 bases not matched to a gene. Germline CDR1 SGHRS, CDR2 YFSETQ. CDR3 amino acids: CASSSGQGITGELFF. In DNA, the CDR3 is TGCGCCAGCAGCTCCGGACAGGGGATCACCGGGGAGCTGTTTTTT.

A few counts support this clone. This chain connects TRBV6-5 to TRBJ1-1; no clear D gene. Germline assignment: CDR1 MNHEY and CDR2 SVGAGI. Trimming left V 5 bases short and J 0 bases short, with 7 bases between. The CDR3 covers 13 residues. The CDR3 DNA is TGTGCCAGCAGTCAACGGATGAACACTGAAGCTTTCTTT. Its translation is CASSQRMNTEAFF.

The chain joins TRBV5-1 to TRBJ1-4; D gene ambiguous. The CDR3 loop spans 15 amino acids. CDR1 and CDR2 (germline): SGHRS, YFSETQ. The germline V and J ends were trimmed by 4 bases and 0 bases, with 10 bases remaining between them. CDR3 DNA sequence: TGCGCCAGCAGCGAAACGGGCGCAACTAATGAAAAACTGTTTTTT. It yields the protein CASSETGATNEKLFF. Full variable domain (outside the CDR3, taken from reference TRBV5-1 and TRBJ1-4): KAGVTQTPRYLIKTRGQQVTLSCSPISGHRSVSWYQQTPGQGLQFLFEYFSETQRNKGNFPGRFSGRQFSNSRSEMNVSTLELGDSALYLCASSETGATNEKLFFGSGTQLSVL.

J is TRBJ2-2 and V is TRBV30; no reliable D call. The germline V and J ends were trimmed by 3 bases and 5 bases, with 10 bases remaining between them. CDR3 size: 13 residues. Germline values: CDR1 GTSNPN, CDR2 SVGIG (reference sequence). The CDR3 sequence: CAWSKGLTGELFF. Here the CDR3 DNA reads TGTGCCTGGAGCAAAGGGCTTACCGGGGAGCTGTTTTTT.

V usage is TRBV9 and J usage is TRBJ2-6; the match to TRBD1 covers 8 bases. This CDR3 has 18 residues. The J segment lost 2 bases and the V segment lost 1 base, leaving 8 bases of the junction unmatched. CDR1 and CDR2 from the germline V gene are SGDLS and YYNGEE. CDR3 in DNA: TGTGCCAGCAGCGTATGGGACAGGTCCTTCACTGGGGCCAACGTCCTGACTTTC. Translated: CASSVWDRSFTGANVLTF.

In this sample, this clone turned up once. The CDR3 here is CASSLLLAGGQETQYF. DNA of the CDR3: TGTGCCAGCAGCCTGCTACTAGCGGGGGGACAAGAGACCCAGTACTTC. The V and J genes are TRBV5-4 and TRBJ2-5; 12 bases map to TRBD2. This CDR3 is 16 amino acids long. CDR1 is SGHNT and CDR2 is YYREEE in the germline V gene (reference sequence). Unmatched junction bases numbered 6, after V lost 4 bases and J lost 2 bases.

Details on this clone: Germline and junction disagree at one end, which may indicate a read error. This sequence joins TRBV7-7 and TRBJ2-5, with D unclear. The CDR3 runs 13 residues. Germline CDR1 and CDR2: SSHAT and FNYEAQ (reference sequence). This chain's CDR3 is CASSLDTVTDQYF. The CDR3 DNA is TGTGCTAGCAGCTTAGATACAGTAACGGACCAGTACTTC. Supplemented by reference TRBV7-7 and TRBJ2-5, the full variable domain reads GAGVSQSPRYKVTKRGQDVTLRCDPISSHATLYWYQQALGQGPEFLTYFNYEAQPDKSGLPSDRFSAERPEGSISTLTIQRTEQRDSAMYRCASSLDTVTDQYFGPGTRLLVL.

The chain combines TRBV19 with TRBJ1-2; D might be TRBD1 (5 bases). The ends were cut back, 5 bases at V and 0 bases at J, with 13 bases in the middle. The CDR3 contains 15 residues. CDR1 is LNHDA and CDR2 is SQIVND in the germline V gene (reference sequence). In DNA, the CDR3 is TGTGCCAGTAGTCGGGTAGACAGCTCTAACTATGGCTACACCTTC. It translates to CASSRVDSSNYGYTF.

This clone was found a few times. The chain has TRBV18 and TRBJ1-3; 10 bases agree with TRBD1. V was pared by 3 bases and J by 8 bases, with 7 bases of the junction left unmatched. CDR1 and CDR2 (germline): KGHSH, LQKENI. The CDR3 is 15 amino acids. The CDR3 nucleotides read TGTGCCAGCTCACCTCAGACAGGGGGCGAGCACACCATATATTTT. Translated: CASSPQTGGEHTIYF.

Remarks on this clone: Other DNA sequences in the same sample also yield this CDR3. The J gene is TRBJ2-5, the V gene TRBV30; D is unresolved. CDR3 length: 11 amino acids. The V end was cut by 0 bases, the J end by 5 bases, with 4 bases between. Germline V gene data show CDR1 as GTSNPN and CDR2 as SVGIG (reference sequence). CDR3 protein: CAWSVAETQYF. The CDR3 nucleotides are TGTGCCTGGAGTGTAGCGGAGACCCAGTACTTC.

The rearrangement uses TRBV5-8 and TRBJ1-1; no firm D call. The germline V gene has CDR1 SGHTS and CDR2 YDEGEE. This CDR3 is built from 12 residues. V lost 0 bases and J lost 7, with 7 bases in between. The CDR3 sequence is CASSLGLGEAFF. CDR3 DNA sequence: TGTGCCAGCAGCTTGGGGCTTGGTGAAGCTTTCTTT.